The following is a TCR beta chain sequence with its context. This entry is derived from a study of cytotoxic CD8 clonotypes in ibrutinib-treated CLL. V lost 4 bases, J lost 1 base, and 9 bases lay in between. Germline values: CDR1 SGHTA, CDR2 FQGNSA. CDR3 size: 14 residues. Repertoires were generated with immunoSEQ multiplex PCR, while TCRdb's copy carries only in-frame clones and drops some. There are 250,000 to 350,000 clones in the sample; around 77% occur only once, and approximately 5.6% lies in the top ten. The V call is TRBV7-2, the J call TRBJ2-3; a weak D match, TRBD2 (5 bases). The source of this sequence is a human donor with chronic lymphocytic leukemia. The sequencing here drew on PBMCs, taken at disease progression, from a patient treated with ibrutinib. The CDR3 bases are TGTGCCAGCAGCTATGCAGCGGGCACAGATACGCAGTATTTT. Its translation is CASSYAAGTDTQYF.